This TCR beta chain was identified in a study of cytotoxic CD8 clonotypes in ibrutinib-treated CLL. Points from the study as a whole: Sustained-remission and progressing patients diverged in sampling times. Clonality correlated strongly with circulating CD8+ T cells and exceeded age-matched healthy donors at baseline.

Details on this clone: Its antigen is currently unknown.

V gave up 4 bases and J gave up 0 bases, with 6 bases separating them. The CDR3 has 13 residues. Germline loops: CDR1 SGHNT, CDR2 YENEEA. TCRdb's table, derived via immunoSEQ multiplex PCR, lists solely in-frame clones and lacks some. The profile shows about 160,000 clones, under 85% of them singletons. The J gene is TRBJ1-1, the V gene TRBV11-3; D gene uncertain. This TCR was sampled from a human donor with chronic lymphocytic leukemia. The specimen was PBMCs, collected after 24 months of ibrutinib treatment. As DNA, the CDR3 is TGTGCCAGCAGCTGGGCCATGAACACTGAAGCTTTCTTT. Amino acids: CASSWAMNTEAFF.